The 15 T cell receptor delta chains below all came from one sample that was sequenced in a study of γδ T cells in repeated Plasmodium falciparum infection. TCRdb re-called the multiplex PCR reads with CATT. The sample has 45,000 to 50,000 delta-chain clones, 1.6% seen once. Bulk repertoires came from Vgamma9/Vdelta2+ or Vdelta2-negative gammadelta T cells flow-sorted from PBMC. The material sequenced was gamma-delta T cells from blood. The receptors shown here come from a pool of human donors (malaria-infected and uninfected, not separated).

This clone was picked up many times. The chain has TRDV1 and TRDJ1; TRDD3 might be the D (6 bases). Trimming removed 5 bases from V and 2 bases from J, with 21 bases in between. Germline loops: CDR1 TSWWSYY, CDR2 QGS. This CDR3 spans 17 amino acids. CDR3 in DNA: TGTGCTCTTGGGATACTACGCTGGGGATGGAAAACCGATAAACTCATCTTT. It is translated as CALGILRWGWKTDKLIF.

This clone has at least ten counts. The rearrangement joins TRDV2 to TRDJ1; D perhaps matches TRDD3 (6 bases). The CDR3 is made up of 18 amino acids. Germline CDR1 GEAIGNYY, CDR2 EKD. Between the trimmed V and J ends, which lost 1 base and 0 bases, there was a span of 20 bases. The CDR3 region is CACDTLGPSGGYTDKLIF. In DNA, the CDR3 is TGTGCCTGTGACACTTTGGGACCTAGTGGGGGTTACACCGATAAACTCATCTTT.

The table lists this clone with a few counts. Only one base separates this from a far larger clonotype, so it likely reflects a read error. Additional DNA sequences in this sample encode the identical CDR3. The rearrangement uses TRDV1 and TRDJ1; tentatively, D is TRDD2 (6 bases). TCRdb is silent on the J gene; assignment here came from matching the DNA to germline. V was pared by 9 bases and J by 7 bases, with 21 bases between. Germline assignment: CDR1 TSWWSYY and CDR2 QGS. This CDR3 contains 14 residues. CDR3 coding DNA: TGTGCTCTCGGTCCTTTCCTAGGGTACGGTAAACTCATCTTT. Translating gives CALGPFLGYGKLIF.

This clone was counted at least ten times. A far larger clone is off by one base, so a read error is likely. The chain carries TRDV3 and TRDJ1, with D unclear. This CDR3 contains 13 residues. CDR1 and CDR2 (germline): TVYSNPD, GDNSRS (reference sequence). Trimming pared 5 bases from V and 6 bases from J, leaving 19 bases between. In DNA form, the CDR3 reads TGTGCCCTTTCCGGCCTTTCCGCGAATAAACTCATCTTT. Translating it yields CALSGLSANKLIF.

This clone was picked up many times. The TCRdb record carries a much larger clone's protein, which differs from this DNA's translation at residue 9; a read error is the likely cause, and the protein listed here is the DNA translation. The V gene is TRDV2, the J gene TRDJ1; 13 bases are a match to TRDD3. No J gene is reported in TCRdb; it was inferred here by comparing the DNA with germline. Per germline, CDR1 GEAIGNYY and CDR2 EKD. This CDR3 has 22 residues. J lost 0 bases, V lost 3 bases, and 21 bases had no gene match. The CDR3 region is CACDPPLKTSTGGYGDTDKLIF. CDR3 DNA sequence: TGTGCCTGTGACCCCCCCCTAAAAACCTCAACTGGGGGATACGGGGACACCGATAAACTCATCTTT.

This clone was seen repeatedly, ten times or more. The same CDR3 is also encoded by other DNA sequences in this sample. The V gene is TRAV14/DV4, the J gene TRDJ1; D gene uncertain. Trimming took off 10 bases at V and 3 bases at J, with 15 bases between the two ends. CDR3 length: 13 residues. Per germline, CDR1 TSDPSYG and CDR2 QGSYDQQN (reference sequence). The CDR3 sequence: CATLIRVADKLIF. CDR3 nucleotides: TGTGCAACCCTTATCCGGGTAGCCGATAAACTCATCTTT.

This clone occurred a few times. The translation of this DNA and the TCRdb protein of a much larger clone differ at residue 19, probably owing to a read error; the protein shown here is translated from the DNA. The V gene is listed as TRDV1; no J gene was called; the table's D call of TRDD3 was not tested on the DNA. CDR1 is TSWWSYY, CDR2 QGS, per germline. This CDR3 has 21 amino acids. The CDR3: CALGERSYFGGLGDRPDKPIF. CDR3 DNA sequence: TGTGCTCTTGGGGAACGCTCCTATTTTGGGGGACTGGGGGATCGCCCCGATAAACCCATCTTT.

This clone showed up just a few times. At residue 7, the TCRdb amino acid sequence and the translated nucleotide sequence differ, so the protein here is the DNA translation. The chain carries TRDV1 and TRDJ1; TRDD3 is a possible D gene (6 bases). Per the germline V gene, CDR1 is TSWWSYY and CDR2 is QGS. V lost 0 bases, J lost 7 bases, and 42 bases lay in between. The CDR3 consists of 24 residues. The chain's CDR3 is CALGELRLPLKSLSLGDPSPKLIF. CDR3 bases: TGTGCTCTTGGGGAACTAAGATTGCCTTTGAAGTCCCTTAGTCTTGGGGATCCCTCCCCTAAACTCATCTTT.

Points on this clone: A much more abundant neighbour one base away suggests this may be a read error. The V gene is TRDV1; the J gene was not called; TRDD3, the table's D call, was not compared with the DNA. Germline V gene data show CDR1 as TSWWSYY and CDR2 as QGS. The CDR3 spans 27 residues. CDR3 nucleotides: TGTGCTCTTGGGGAGATGAACGTTCTACATCCAAAAGGTTTCAACTGGGACATAGCGAGTCAGACCGATAAGCTCATCTTT. Amino acids: CALGEMNVLHPKGFNWDIASQTDKLIF.

This clone turned up a few times. The TCRdb protein, from a much larger clone, departs from this DNA's translation at residue 23, likely by read error; the protein shown derives from the DNA. The chain uses TRDV1 and TRDJ1; TRDD3 matches 11 bases. The CDR3 is 24 residues long. The germline gives CDR1 TSWWSYY, CDR2 QGS. As DNA, the CDR3 is TGTGCTCTTGGGAACCAGGCCTTCCTACTCCCTGGGGGATACCGGTTTCAGAACACCGATAAACTCACCTTT. It specifies CALGNQAFLLPGGYRFQNTDKLTF.

About this clone: This DNA's translation and the protein TCRdb lists, from a much larger clone, do not match at residue 18, likely due to a read error; the protein shown is translated from the DNA. This sequence joins TRDV1 and TRDJ1; 12 bases are a match to TRDD3. Losses at the gene ends were 4 bases for V and 3 bases for J; bases not matched to a gene: 30. CDR1 is TSWWSYY and CDR2 is QGS in the germline V gene. The CDR3 is 24 amino acids. The CDR3 spells CALGATQFLPVLYTGGYFADKLIF. The CDR3 DNA sequence: TGTGCTCTTGGGGCTACCCAATTCCTACCGGTCCTTTATACTGGGGGATACTTCGCCGATAAACTCATCTTT.

This clone was seen many times. TCRdb records a much larger clone's protein for this DNA, with a difference at residue 9 that likely arises from a read error; the protein given is the translation of the DNA. The chain has TRDV2 and TRDJ1; 8 bases agree with TRDD3. J gave up 1 base and V 3 bases, and 6 bases lay outside the gene matches. The CDR3 is 15 amino acids. Looked up from germline, CDR1 is GEAIGNYY and CDR2 is EKD. The chain's CDR3 is CACDVLGVCTDKLIF. The CDR3 DNA follows: TGTGCCTGTGACGTACTGGGGGTTTGCACCGATAAACTCATCTTT.

This clone was counted many times. This chain links TRDV2 with TRDJ1; D possibly corresponds to TRDD3 (5 bases). The J gene, left out of TCRdb, was set here by checking the DNA against germline. The CDR3 contains 14 residues. In germline, CDR1 is GEAIGNYY, CDR2 EKD. Trimming shortened V by 0 bases and J by 2 bases, and 9 bases separated the two germline ends. DNA for the CDR3: TGTGCCTGTGACACCGTCTGGGATACCGATAAACTCATCTTT. Its translation is CACDTVWDTDKLIF.

The table lists this clone with many counts. This likely came from a read error, as a far larger clone is one base away. The chain employs TRDV1 and TRDJ2; 10 bases match TRDD3. The CDR3 is made up of 18 amino acids. From germline, CDR1 is TSWWSYY and CDR2 QGS. DNA of the CDR3: TGTGCTCTTGGGGCTCTTCCTCCTCCCTGGGGGATAGCAGCAAAACTCTTCTTT. Amino acid sequence: CALGALPPPWGIAAKLFF.

This clone showed up just a few times. For this DNA, TCRdb reports the protein of a much larger clone, which diverges at residue 20, most likely from a read error; the protein presented here is translated directly from the DNA. V gene TRDV1 combines with J gene TRDJ1, with 11 bases that match TRDD3. Because TCRdb records no J gene, it was assigned here through a match of the DNA to germline. This CDR3 is built from 25 residues. Germline V gene data show CDR1 as TSWWSYY and CDR2 as QGS. J lost 3 bases, V lost 2 bases, and 32 bases had no gene match. CDR3 loop: CALGEVPKRSPQIMGDTRPADKLIF. For the CDR3, the DNA is TGTGCTCTTGGGGAAGTGCCTAAACGGAGTCCCCAGATCATGGGGGATACGCGTCCAGCCGATAAACTCATCTTT.